This T cell receptor beta chain was sequenced during a study of T cells expressing NK-cell markers (TCRdb year 2020). Turning to the overall study: TCR beta-chain repertoires were profiled in sorted CD3+CD56+NKG2C+, CD3+CD56+NKG2C- and CD3+CD56-NKG2C+ T-cell subsets from several donors. Of the eight sequenced donors, seven were found to be HCMV-seropositive and one was found to be HCMV-seronegative. The eight sequenced donors were randomly selected healthy volunteers, three men and five women. The libraries were sequenced on Illumina HiSeq 2000/2500, MiSeq or NextSeq, producing 2 x 150 bp reads.

HCMV serostatus was determined by detecting HCMV-specific IgG in serum with a commercial ELISA kit. Ficoll density gradient centrifugation was used to isolate peripheral blood mononuclear cells from blood. Instrument used: Illumina HiSeq 2000. The TCR beta cDNA libraries were made using 5'RACE template switching, a step that added both a universal primer site and unique molecular identifiers. Synthesis of cDNA was primed from the TCR beta constant segment and was followed by two consecutive PCR amplification steps. Per the original workflow: Reads were demultiplexed and grouped by UMI with MIGEC, and clonotypes were assembled and quantified with MiTCR. To remove erroneous sequences, TCR cDNA sequences were retained only when supported by two or more reads. Downstream repertoire analysis used the tcR package, and clonotypes were matched across fractions by CDR3 nucleotide sequence plus V segment. VDJmatch was used to annotate antigen specificity against VDJdb, with one amino acid substitution in CDR3 allowed. TCRdb reprocessed the reads, reporting each CDR3 protein sequence once and no DNA. These V and J calls rely on TCRdb rather than the paper's analysis. This sample's table carries over 100,000 distinct CDR3 sequences. Roughly 18% of the sample is held by the ten biggest clonotypes.

As to this clonotype: Its recognized antigen is unknown.

Broad study findings and their caveats: Whether the expanded NKG2C-expressing T cell clones were specific for HCMV antigens remained unclear. Those dominant clonotypes were again the most abundant among CD3+CD56-NKG2C+ cells in a handful of donors, at about 28.3-60.1%. For 5 or 6 donors, the dominant CD3+CD56+NKG2C+ clonotypes were among the top 10 CD8+ clonotypes and accounted for roughly 1.0-8% of CD8+ T cells.

The receptor was isolated from a woman between 18 and 70 years old in good health. Sequencing was performed on blood T cells: a sorted CD56 or NKG2C T cell subset, CD4+ or CD8+ T cells, or bulk PBMC T cells (not recorded which).

This receptor carries the CDR3 CASSLGPGYTF. The V gene is TRBV7-9 and the J gene is TRBJ1-2; TCRdb designates TRBD1, a call that cannot be tested without DNA. The CDR3 runs 11 amino acids, cysteine and phenylalanine included. No DNA sequence is on record. The CDR1 and CDR2 encoded by the germline V gene (reference sequence) are SEHNR and FQNEAQ. Here the CDR3 is joined to the reference TRBV7-9 and TRBJ1-2 genes, and the full variable domain is: DTGVSQNPRHKITKRGQNVTFRCDPISEHNRLYWYRQTLGQGPEFLTYFQNEAQLEKSRLLSDRFSAERPKGSFSTLEIQRTEQGDSAMYLCASSLGPGYTFGSGTRLTVV.